The clone carrying this T cell receptor (beta chain) was observed a few times. Gene names and germline refer to mouse. The CDR3 end lies 1 residue beyond the end of the read and is filled in from the germline J gene. J gave up 7 bases and V 3 bases, and 8 bases lay outside the gene matches. The CDR3 runs to 14 residues. Germline lookup yields CDR1 LGHNA and CDR2 YSYQKL. The data are from a study of tissue T cells after allogeneic stem cell transplantation. As for time point: mouse harvest day 7 after allogeneic transplant. Each mouse received 10^7 T-cell-depleted marrow cells plus 10^6 splenic CD5+ T cells by tail vein. The assay was immunoSEQ multiplex PCR, and TCRdb's table has in-frame clones only and misses some. The sample holds fewer than 5,500 clones, 59% seen once.

The receptor was derived from a female BALB/c mouse given C57BL/6 T cells with graft-versus-host disease after an allogeneic hematopoietic cell transplant. The rearrangement links TRBV2 to TRBJ2-7; 8 bases match TRBD2. The sequenced material came from spleen. The CDR3 DNA, read in part, is TGTGCCAGCAGCCACGACTGGGGCCTTCGAGAACAGTAC. Its protein is CASSHDWGLREQY. The full CDR3 reads CASSHDWGLREQYF.